This T cell receptor (beta chain) was captured in a study of blood T cell repertoires in COVID-19. Authors' data handling: Reference gene primer amplification gave estimated nucleated cell counts. Sequencing used immunoSEQ multiplex PCR; TCRdb keeps in-frame clones, though not all of them. The V and J calls and clone size come from that table; D and trimming were worked out from the DNA. The repertoire holds around 400,000 clones, with about 88% as singletons. This TCR was sampled from a woman younger than 30 who had been exposed to COVID-19. Source material: PBMCs or T cells enriched from blood (not recorded which).

DNA for the CDR3: TGCGCCAGCAGCCTACCGACAGGGGGCTTGTTGGAGACCCAGTACTTC. The encoded protein is CASSLPTGGLLETQYF. The chain employs TRBV5-1 and TRBJ2-5, with TRBD1 matching 10 bases. The CDR3 is 16 residues long. J gave up 5 bases and V 4 bases, and 11 bases lay outside the gene matches. CDR1 is SGHRS and CDR2 is YFSETQ in the germline V gene.